This T cell receptor beta chain was captured in a study of shared clonotypes between healthy human individuals. Libraries were prepared by immunoSEQ multiplex PCR; TCRdb keeps only in-frame clonotypes and omits some of them. Here the sample spans approximately 530,000 clones, around 95% being singletons. This CDR3 has 14 residues. Germline loops: CDR1 MDHEN, CDR2 SYDVKM. V gave up 6 bases and J gave up 7 bases, with 19 bases separating them. Sequencing was performed on naive CD4+ T cells sorted from blood. Subset in this sample: CD45RA+ positively selected. The chain employs TRBV28 and TRBJ2-7; D might be TRBD2 (5 bases). The TCR comes from a woman aged 25 to 39 in good health. CDR3 bases: TGTGCCAGCAGCCCTAGTAGGAGGTCGGGGGAGCAGTACTTC. It is translated as CASSPSRRSGEQYF.